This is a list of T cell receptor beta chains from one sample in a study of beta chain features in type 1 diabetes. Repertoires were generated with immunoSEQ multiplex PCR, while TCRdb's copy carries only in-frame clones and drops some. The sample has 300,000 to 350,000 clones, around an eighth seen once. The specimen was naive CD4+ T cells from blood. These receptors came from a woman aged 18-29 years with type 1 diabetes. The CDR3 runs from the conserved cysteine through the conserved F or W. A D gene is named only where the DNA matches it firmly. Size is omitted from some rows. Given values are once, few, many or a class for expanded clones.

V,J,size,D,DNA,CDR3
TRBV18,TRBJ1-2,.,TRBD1,TGTGCCAGCTCACCACGCCACATGGAGACAGGGATGAACGGCTACACCTTC,CASSPRHMETGMNGYTF
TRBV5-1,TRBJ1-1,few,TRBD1,TGCGCCAGCAGCGGGACAGGAGTGAACACTGAAGCTTTCTTT,CASSGTGVNTEAFF
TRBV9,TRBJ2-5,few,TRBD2,TGTGCCAGCAGCGTAGTGGCTAGCGGGACAGAGACCCAGTACTTC,CASSVVASGTETQYF
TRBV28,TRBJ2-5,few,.,TGTGCCAGCAGGCGATTCCAGACCCAGTACTTC,CASRRFQTQYF
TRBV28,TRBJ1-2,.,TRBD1,TGTGCCAGCAATGTAGGAAGTGGGACAGGCATTTATGGCTACACCTTC,CASNVGSGTGIYGYTF
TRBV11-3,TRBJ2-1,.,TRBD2,TGTGCCAGCAGCTTAGATGGGAGGGCGGGAGGAGGCAATGAGCAGTTCTTC,CASSLDGRAGGGNEQFF
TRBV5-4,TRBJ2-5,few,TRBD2,TGTGCCAGCAACGCCCTAGCGGGAGGGGGGGAGACCCAGTACTTC,CASNALAGGGETQYF
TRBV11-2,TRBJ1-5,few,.,TGTGCCAGCAGCTTAGAAAACTCTCAGCCCCAGCATTTT,CASSLENSQPQHF
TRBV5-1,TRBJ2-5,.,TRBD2,TGCGCCAGCAGCTTGGCGGGAGGAGGTGGGGAGACCCAGTACTTC,CASSLAGGGGETQYF
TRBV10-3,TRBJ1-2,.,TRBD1,TGTGCCATCAAAGGACAGGGGACTACTGGCTACACCTTC,CAIKGQGTTGYTF
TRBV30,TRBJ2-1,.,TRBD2,TGTGCCCTAGCGGGAGGGGGGAATGAGCAGTTCTTC,CALAGGGNEQFF
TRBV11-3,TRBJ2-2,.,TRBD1,TGTGCCAGCAGCCGGCTTGGGACAGGGGGTAGGGAGCTGTTTTTT,CASSRLGTGGRELFF
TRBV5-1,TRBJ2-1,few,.,TGCGCCAGCAGCTTGGCCACTGGCGGGGGCCCCCACAATGAGCAGTTCTTC,CASSLATGGGPHNEQFF
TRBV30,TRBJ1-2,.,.,TGTGCCTGGAGTGTTACTCCAGTTAGTAGACAGGTTAAGGGCTATGGCTACACCTTC,CAWSVTPVSRQVKGYGYTF
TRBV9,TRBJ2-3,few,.,TGTGCCAGCAGCGTAGGGGGGCACCCGGGCACAGATACGCAGTATTTT,CASSVGGHPGTDTQYF
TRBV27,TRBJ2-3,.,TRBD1,TGTGCCAGCAATCAGGGGGCCAGCACAGATACGCAGTATTTT,CASNQGASTDTQYF
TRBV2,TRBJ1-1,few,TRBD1,TGTGCCAGCAGTGGACAGGGTGACACTGAAGCTTTCTTT,CASSGQGDTEAFF
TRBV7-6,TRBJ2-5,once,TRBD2,TGTGCCAGCAGCTCGCTAGCGGGAGGGCGGGAGACCCAGTACTTC,CASSSLAGGRETQYF
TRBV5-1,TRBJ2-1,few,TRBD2,TGCGCCAGCAGCTTTAGCGGGAGCACCTACAATGAGCAGTTCTTC,CASSFSGSTYNEQFF
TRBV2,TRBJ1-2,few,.,TGTGCCAGCAGTGAATGGACAGAGCAGCATTATGGCTACACCTTC,CASSEWTEQHYGYTF
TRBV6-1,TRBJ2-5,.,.,TGTGCCAGCAGTGAAGTGACTCGCGGGGCCCTCCAAGAGACCCAGTACTTC,CASSEVTRGALQETQYF
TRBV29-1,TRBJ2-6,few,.,TGCAGCGTTGTAGAGAGCTCTGGGGCCAACGTCCTGACTTTC,CSVVESSGANVLTF
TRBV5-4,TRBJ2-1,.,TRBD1,TGTGCCAGCAGCTTGTGGACAGGGAAGTACAATGAGCAGTTCTTC,CASSLWTGKYNEQFF
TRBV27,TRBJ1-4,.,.,TGTGCCAGCAGTTTATCAACAGGGACTAATGAAAAACTGTTTTTT,CASSLSTGTNEKLFF
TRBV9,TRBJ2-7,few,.,TGTGCCAGCAGCGTCCGGGACTCATCCTACGAGCAGTACTTC,CASSVRDSSYEQYF
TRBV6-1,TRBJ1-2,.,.,TGTGCCAGCTTTTTCCGGACCCTTTCGGGGGGCTACACCTTC,CASFFRTLSGGYTF
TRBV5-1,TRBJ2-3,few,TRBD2,TGCGCCAGCAGGGGCCTAGCGGGAATAGATACGCAGTATTTT,CASRGLAGIDTQYF
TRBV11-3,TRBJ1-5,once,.,TGTGCCAGCAGCTTAGGGGGGGGAAATCAGCCCCAGCATTTT,CASSLGGGNQPQHF
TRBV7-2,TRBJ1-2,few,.,TGTGCCAGCAGCTTGCAGGGTTTGGACTATGGCTACACCTTC,CASSLQGLDYGYTF
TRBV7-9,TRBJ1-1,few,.,TGTGCCAGCAGCCTAAATGGGAACACTGAAGCTTTCTTT,CASSLNGNTEAFF
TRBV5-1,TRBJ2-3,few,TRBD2,TGCGCCAGCAGCCTGATAGCGGGAGAGAGCACAGATACGCAGTATTTT,CASSLIAGESTDTQYF
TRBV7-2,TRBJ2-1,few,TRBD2,TGTGCCAGCAGTTTAGCGGGAGGGTTCAATGAGCAGTTCTTC,CASSLAGGFNEQFF
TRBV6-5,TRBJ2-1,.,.,TGTGCCAGCAGTTACTCGGGGGGAGGACCCAATGAGCAGTTCTTC,CASSYSGGGPNEQFF
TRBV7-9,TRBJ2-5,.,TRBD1,TGTGCCAGCAGCATCCGGACAGGGCAAGAGACCCAGTACTTC,CASSIRTGQETQYF
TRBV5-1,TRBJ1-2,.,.,TGCGCCAGCAGCTTGACTCGGGGTAACTATGGCTACACCTTC,CASSLTRGNYGYTF
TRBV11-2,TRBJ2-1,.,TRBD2,TGTGCCAGCAGCCAAACTAGCGGGGGCTACAATGAGCAGTTCTTC,CASSQTSGGYNEQFF
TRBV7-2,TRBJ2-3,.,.,TGTGCCAGCAGCCTCTATGCAGATACGCAGTATTTT,CASSLYADTQYF
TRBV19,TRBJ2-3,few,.,TGTGCCAGTAGTACAAGGACAGAGCGCACAGATACGCAGTATTTT,CASSTRTERTDTQYF
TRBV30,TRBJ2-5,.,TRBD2,TGTGCCTGGAGTGTATCAGCTAGCGGGACTGCGACCCAGTACTTC,CAWSVSASGTATQYF
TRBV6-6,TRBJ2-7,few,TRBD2,TGTGCCAGCAGCCCGACTAGCGGGGGCTACGAGCAGTACTTC,CASSPTSGGYEQYF
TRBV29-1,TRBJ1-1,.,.,TGCAGCGTTGAAACAAAGAACACTGAAGCTTTCTTT,CSVETKNTEAFF
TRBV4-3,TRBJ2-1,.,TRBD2,TGCGCCAGCAGCCAGAATATACTAGCGGGAGGGCCCTCGTCGTACAATGAGCAGTTCTTC,CASSQNILAGGPSSYNEQFF
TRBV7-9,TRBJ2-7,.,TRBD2,TGTGCCAGCAGCTCCACTAGCGGGAGCGACGAGCAGTACTTC,CASSSTSGSDEQYF
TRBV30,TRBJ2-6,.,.,TGTGCCTGGAGTGTAGGTAGGGGTGGTGGGGCCAACGTCCTGACTTTC,CAWSVGRGGGANVLTF
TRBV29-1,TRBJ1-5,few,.,TGCAGCGTCACCGACAGGAGCAATCAGCCCCAGCATTTT,CSVTDRSNQPQHF
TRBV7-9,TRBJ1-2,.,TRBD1,TGTGCCAGCAGCGTAGACAGGGGCGGCTACACCTTC,CASSVDRGGYTF
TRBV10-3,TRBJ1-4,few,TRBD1,TGTGCCATCAGTGGACAGGGAGGAGGTGAAAAACTGTTTTTT,CAISGQGGGEKLFF
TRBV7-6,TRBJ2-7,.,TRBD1,TGTGCCAGCAGCTCCGGACAGGGGGCACACGAGCAGTACTTC,CASSSGQGAHEQYF
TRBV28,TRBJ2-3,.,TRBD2,TGTGCCAGCAGTTTAGGACTAGCGGGCACAGATACGCAGTATTTT,CASSLGLAGTDTQYF
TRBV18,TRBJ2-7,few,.,TGTGCCAGCTCACCACTGGGCTACTACGAGCAGTACTTC,CASSPLGYYEQYF
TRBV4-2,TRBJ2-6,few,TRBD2,TGTGCCAGCAGCCCATGGGGCGGGAGGGCCGGAGGGGCCAACGTCCTGACTTTC,CASSPWGGRAGGANVLTF
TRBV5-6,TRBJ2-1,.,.,TGTGCCAGCAGCCGCTCTCGGGGTGAGCAGTTCTTC,CASSRSRGEQFF
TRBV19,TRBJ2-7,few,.,TGTGCCAGTAACTACAGGCCCGGCTACGAGCAGTACTTC,CASNYRPGYEQYF
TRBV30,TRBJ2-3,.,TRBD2,TGTGCCGGTGGGACTAGCGGGAAGGGGGCAGATACGCAGTATTTT,CAGGTSGKGADTQYF
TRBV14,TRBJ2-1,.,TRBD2,TGTGCCAGCAGCCGAACGACTAGCGGGAGTAAGTTCTTC,CASSRTTSGSKFF
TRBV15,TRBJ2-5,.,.,TGTGCCACCGGAGTCTCGCAAGAGACCCAGTACTTC,CATGVSQETQYF